This paragraph covers one TCR beta chain sequence. What it binds is not known. This entry is derived from a study of T cell repertoires in cytomegalovirus infection. This CDR3 is 18 amino acids long. V gave up 2 bases and J gave up 1 base; unmatched junction bases: 7. The germline V gene encodes CDR1 MNHEY and CDR2 SMNVEV (reference sequence). TCRdb re-called the reads with MiXCR, one entry per CDR3 protein. The data show about 830,000 distinct CDR3 sequences, about 31% seen once. Sequencing was performed on cultured CD8+ T cells from PBMCs, taken from culture after CMV antigen stimulation. The receptor comes from a human donor in good health (CMV status not recorded). Some clones in this sample may be carry-over from other donors' samples. The chain has TRBV27 and TRBJ2-1; 11 bases line up with TRBD2. The DNA for the CDR3 is TGTGCCAGCAGTTTAGTAGCGGGGGGGCCTGGGTCCTACAATGAGCAGTTCTTC. This codes for CASSLVAGGPGSYNEQFF.